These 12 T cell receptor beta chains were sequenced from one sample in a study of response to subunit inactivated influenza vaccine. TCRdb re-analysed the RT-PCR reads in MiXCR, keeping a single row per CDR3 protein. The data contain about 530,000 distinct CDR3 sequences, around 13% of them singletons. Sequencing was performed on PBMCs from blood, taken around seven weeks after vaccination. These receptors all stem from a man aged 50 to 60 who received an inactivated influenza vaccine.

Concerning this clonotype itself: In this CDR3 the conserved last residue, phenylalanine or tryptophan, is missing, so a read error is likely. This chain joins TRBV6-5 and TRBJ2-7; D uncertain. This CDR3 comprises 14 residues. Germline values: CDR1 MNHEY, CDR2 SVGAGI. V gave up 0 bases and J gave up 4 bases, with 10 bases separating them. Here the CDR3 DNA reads TGTGCCAGCAGTTACTCTGGCAGAGTGTACGAGCAGTACATT. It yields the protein CASSYSGRVYEQYI.

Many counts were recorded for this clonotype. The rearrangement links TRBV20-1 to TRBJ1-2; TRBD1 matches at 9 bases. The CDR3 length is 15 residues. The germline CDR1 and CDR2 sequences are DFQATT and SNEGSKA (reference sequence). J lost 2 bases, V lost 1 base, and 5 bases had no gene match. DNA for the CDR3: TGCAGTGCTAGAGCCAGGGACAGGGTGAACTATGGCTACACCTTC. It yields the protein CSARARDRVNYGYTF.

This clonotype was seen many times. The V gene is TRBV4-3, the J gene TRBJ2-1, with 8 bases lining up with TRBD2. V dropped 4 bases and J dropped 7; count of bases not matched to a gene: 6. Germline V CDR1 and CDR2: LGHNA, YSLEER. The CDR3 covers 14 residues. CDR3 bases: TGCGCCAGCAGCCGTGCGGGAGGTGGGAATGAGCAGTTCTTC. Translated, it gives CASSRAGGGNEQFF.

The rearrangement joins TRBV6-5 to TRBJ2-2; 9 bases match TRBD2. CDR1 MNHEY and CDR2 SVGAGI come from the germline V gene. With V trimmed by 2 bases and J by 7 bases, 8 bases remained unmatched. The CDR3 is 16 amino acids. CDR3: CASSYKAGGRGGELFF. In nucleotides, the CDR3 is TGTGCCAGCAGTTACAAAGCGGGGGGCCGGGGCGGGGAGCTGTTTTTT.

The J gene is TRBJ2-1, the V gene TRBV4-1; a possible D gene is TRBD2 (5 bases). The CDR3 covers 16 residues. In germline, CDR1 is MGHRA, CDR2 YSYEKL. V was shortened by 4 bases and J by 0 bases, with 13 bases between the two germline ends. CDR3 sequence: CASSPLTGFSYNEQFF. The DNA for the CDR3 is TGCGCCAGCAGCCCCCTGACGGGGTTCTCCTACAATGAGCAGTTCTTC.

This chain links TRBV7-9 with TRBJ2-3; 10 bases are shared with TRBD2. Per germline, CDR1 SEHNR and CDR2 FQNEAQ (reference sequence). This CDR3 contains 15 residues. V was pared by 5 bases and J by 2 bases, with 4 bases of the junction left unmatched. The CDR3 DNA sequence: TGTGCCAGCAGCGTACTAGCGGGGACCACAGATACGCAGTATTTT. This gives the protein CASSVLAGTTDTQYF.

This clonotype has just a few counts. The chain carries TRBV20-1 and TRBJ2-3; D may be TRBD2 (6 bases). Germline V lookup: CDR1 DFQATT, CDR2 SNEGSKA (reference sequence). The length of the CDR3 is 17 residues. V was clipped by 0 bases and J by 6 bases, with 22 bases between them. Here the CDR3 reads CSARDRTGGGRGDTQYF. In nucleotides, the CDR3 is TGCAGTGCTAGAGATCGAACCGGTGGAGGGCGTGGTGATACGCAGTATTTT.

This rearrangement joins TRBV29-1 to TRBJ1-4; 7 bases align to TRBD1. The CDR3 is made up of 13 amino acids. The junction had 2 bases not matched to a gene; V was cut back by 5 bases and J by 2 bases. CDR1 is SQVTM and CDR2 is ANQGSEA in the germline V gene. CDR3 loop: CSVRDSTNEKLFF. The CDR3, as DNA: TGCAGCGTTCGGGACAGTACTAATGAAAAACTGTTTTTT.

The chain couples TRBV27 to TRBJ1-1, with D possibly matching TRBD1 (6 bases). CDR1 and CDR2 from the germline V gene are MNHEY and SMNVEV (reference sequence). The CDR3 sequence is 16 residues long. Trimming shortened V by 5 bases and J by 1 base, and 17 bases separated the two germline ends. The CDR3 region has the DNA TGTGCCAGCAGTCCGCGGTTGGGACACTCGAACACTGAAGCTTTCTTT. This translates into CASSPRLGHSNTEAFF.

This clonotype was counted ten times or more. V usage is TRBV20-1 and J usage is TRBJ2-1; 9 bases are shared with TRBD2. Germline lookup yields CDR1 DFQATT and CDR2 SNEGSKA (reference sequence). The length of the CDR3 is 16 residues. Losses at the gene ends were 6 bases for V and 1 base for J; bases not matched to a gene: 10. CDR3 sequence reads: CSARMTSGQSYNEQFF. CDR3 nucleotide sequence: TGCAGTGCGAGGATGACTAGCGGCCAATCCTACAATGAGCAGTTCTTC.

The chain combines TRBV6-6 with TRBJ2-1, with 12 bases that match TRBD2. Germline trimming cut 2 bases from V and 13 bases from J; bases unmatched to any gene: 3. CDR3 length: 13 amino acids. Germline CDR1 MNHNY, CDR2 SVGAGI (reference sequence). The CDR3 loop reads CASSYGLAGLQFF. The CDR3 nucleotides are TGTGCCAGCAGTTACGGACTAGCGGGACTTCAGTTCTTC.

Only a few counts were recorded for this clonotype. CDR3 sequence: CASSQETTGGNYGYTF. CDR3 nucleotide sequence: TGTGCCAGCAGCCAAGAGACGACAGGGGGCAACTATGGCTACACCTTC. The rearrangement uses TRBV3-1 and TRBJ1-2, with 10 bases aligning to TRBD1. Germline CDR1 is LGHDT and CDR2 is YNNKEL (reference sequence). There are 16 residues in the CDR3. Trimming removed 0 bases from V and 2 bases from J; junction bases left unmatched: 3.